Listed below are T cell receptor beta chains from one sample, sequenced in a study of blood T cell repertoires in COVID-19. Sequencing was performed with immunoSEQ multiplex PCR; in TCRdb, only in-frame clones are kept and a portion is missing. Of approximately 200,000 clones listed, under 90% are singletons. Sample: peripheral blood. The receptors stem from a woman aged 55-70 years who had recovered from COVID-19. Both conserved end residues are part of each CDR3. Fields, in order: J gene, V gene, D gene, clone size, CDR3 DNA, CDR3 protein. D genes are given only for firm matches. Part of the rows lack a size; the others show once, few, many or a class for expanded clones.

TRBJ2-1 TRBV5-1 - - TGCGCCAGCAGCTTGGGACTAATCTCCTACAATGAGCAGTTCTTC CASSLGLISYNEQFF
TRBJ2-3 TRBV11-2 TRBD2 once TGTGCCAGCAGCTTTACTAGCGGGGCAGATACGCAGTATTTT CASSFTSGADTQYF
TRBJ1-1 TRBV6-4 - once TGTGCCAGCAAACCGGACACAATGAACACTGAAGCTTTCTTT CASKPDTMNTEAFF
TRBJ2-1 TRBV7-6 TRBD2 - TGTGCCAGCAGACCGGCGGGGGGGGCCTACAATGAGCAGTTCTTC CASRPAGGAYNEQFF
TRBJ1-5 TRBV5-1 TRBD1 - TGCGCCAGCAGCTGGGACAGTCTAGATCAGCCCCAGCATTTT CASSWDSLDQPQHF
TRBJ2-7 TRBV7-9 TRBD2 - TGTGCCAGCAGCTTGGTACTAGCGGCAAGCTCCTACGAGCAGTACTTC CASSLVLAASSYEQYF
TRBJ1-2 TRBV10-2 - - TGCGCCAGCAGTGAAGCAGGAAACTATGGCTACACCTTC CASSEAGNYGYTF
TRBJ2-3 TRBV18 - - TGTGCCAGCTCACCAGCAGGACTCACAGATACGCAGTATTTT CASSPAGLTDTQYF
TRBJ2-1 TRBV6-5 TRBD2 - TGTGCCAGCAGTTACAAGGGACTAGTAGGTAATGAGCAGTTCTTC CASSYKGLVGNEQFF
TRBJ2-1 TRBV10-3 TRBD2 - TGTGCCATCAGTGGTTCCCGAGCGGGGGGGGTGTGGGAGCAGTTCTTC CAISGSRAGGVWEQFF
TRBJ2-7 TRBV4-1 TRBD1 - TGCGCCAGCAGCCCAGGACAGGGAGGAACCTACGAGCAGTACTTC CASSPGQGGTYEQYF
TRBJ2-3 TRBV9 - - TGTGCCAGCAGAAGCGACTCGAGTGCAGATACGCAGTATTTT CASRSDSSADTQYF
TRBJ1-5 TRBV19 - - TGTGCCAGTACCCCCGGCGCAGGGATTGGTCAGCCCCAGCATTTT CASTPGAGIGQPQHF
TRBJ1-3 TRBV6-5 TRBD1 - TGTGCCAGCAGTTCCTCGCCGACAGGGGGCAACACCATATATTTT CASSSSPTGGNTIYF
TRBJ2-3 TRBV4-1 TRBD2 - TGCGCCAGCAGCCAAGATCTGGGCTCAAGCGGGGGTGTAGATACGCAGTATTTT CASSQDLGSSGGVDTQYF
TRBJ1-1 TRBV10-3 - - TGTGCCATCAGCCGCAGCACCGGGACACGAAACACTGAAGCTTTCTTT CAISRSTGTRNTEAFF
TRBJ1-5 TRBV7-2 - - TGTGCCAGCAGCCCCTCGTTCGGTCAGCCCCAGCATTTT CASSPSFGQPQHF
TRBJ1-5 TRBV4-1 - - TGCGCCAGCATCTGGACAGCCCTGTATATACCCAGCAATCAGCCCCAGCATTTT CASIWTALYIPSNQPQHF
TRBJ1-2 TRBV6-5 TRBD1 - TGTGCCAGCAGGGGGACAGGGGGAAACTATGGCTACACCTTC CASRGTGGNYGYTF
TRBJ2-5 TRBV20-1 TRBD2 - TGCAGTGCGAGTGAGGGGCGGGGGAATTGGGAGACCCAGTACTTC CSASEGRGNWETQYF